This T cell receptor beta chain was found in a study of blood T cell repertoires in COVID-19. The overall study: Some COVID-19 samples were acute and others convalescent; all came from the United States, Italy and Spain. From T cells, B-cell-depleted T cells, or PBMCs came the material, which was cDNA or gDNA.

Using immunoSEQ multiplex PCR, the repertoire was profiled, and TCRdb retains in-frame clones only, with some absent. Of about 190,000 clones listed, 70% to 90% are singletons. V lost 2 bases, J lost 8 bases, and 4 bases stayed unmatched. CDR3 length: 15 amino acids. The germline CDR1 and CDR2 sequences are KGHSH and LQKENI. This chain uses TRBV18 with TRBJ1-6, with 9 nucleotides matching TRBD1. Sequencing was carried out using PBMCs or T cells enriched from blood (not recorded which). The TCR was taken from a woman between 35 and 50 years old in a cohort exposed to, infected with or recovered from COVID-19 (not recorded which). CDR3 region: CASSPGQGQDSPLHF. DNA for the CDR3: TGTGCCAGCTCACCAGGACAGGGGCAAGATTCACCCCTCCACTTT.